Reported below is one T cell receptor (beta chain). The target antigen is unknown. Libraries were prepared by immunoSEQ multiplex PCR; TCRdb keeps only in-frame clonotypes and omits some of them. The sample contains 2,500,000 or so clones, roughly 93% of which appear only once. These data originate in a study of shared clonotypes between healthy human individuals. Findings and limits, study-wide: When naive CD4 clonotypes were compared across four donors, approximately 5% were shared. Blood alone was sampled, and tissue repertoires likely differ.

V gave up 5 bases and J gave up 2 bases, with 13 bases separating them. Germline CDR1 is MDHEN and CDR2 is SYDVKM. The CDR3 is made up of 15 amino acids. The receptor was isolated from a man aged 18 to 29 in good health. Some clones in this sample may be carry-over from other donors' samples. Sequencing was done on a sample of naive CD4+ T cells from PBMCs. Subset noted: CD45RA+ positively selected. This chain connects TRBV28 to TRBJ1-5; possible D gene TRBD1, 5 bases. The CDR3 region has the DNA TGTGCCAGCAGTCCTGGGGGGTGGGGCAATCAGCCCCAGCATTTT. It yields the protein CASSPGGWGNQPQHF.